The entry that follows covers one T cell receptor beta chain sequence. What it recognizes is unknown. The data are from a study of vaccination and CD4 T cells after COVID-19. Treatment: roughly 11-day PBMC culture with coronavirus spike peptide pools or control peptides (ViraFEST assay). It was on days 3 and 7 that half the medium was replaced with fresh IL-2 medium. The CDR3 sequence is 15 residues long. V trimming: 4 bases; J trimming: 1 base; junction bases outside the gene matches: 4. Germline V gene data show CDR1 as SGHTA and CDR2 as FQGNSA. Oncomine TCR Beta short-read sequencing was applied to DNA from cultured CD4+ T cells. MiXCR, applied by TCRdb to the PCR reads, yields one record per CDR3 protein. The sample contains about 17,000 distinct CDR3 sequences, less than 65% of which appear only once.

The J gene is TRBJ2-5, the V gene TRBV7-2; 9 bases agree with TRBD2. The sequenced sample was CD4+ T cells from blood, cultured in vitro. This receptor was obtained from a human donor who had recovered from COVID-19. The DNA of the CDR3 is TGTGCCAGCAGCTCTGCGGGGGGGCGCCAAGAGACCCAGTACTTC. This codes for CASSSAGGRQETQYF.